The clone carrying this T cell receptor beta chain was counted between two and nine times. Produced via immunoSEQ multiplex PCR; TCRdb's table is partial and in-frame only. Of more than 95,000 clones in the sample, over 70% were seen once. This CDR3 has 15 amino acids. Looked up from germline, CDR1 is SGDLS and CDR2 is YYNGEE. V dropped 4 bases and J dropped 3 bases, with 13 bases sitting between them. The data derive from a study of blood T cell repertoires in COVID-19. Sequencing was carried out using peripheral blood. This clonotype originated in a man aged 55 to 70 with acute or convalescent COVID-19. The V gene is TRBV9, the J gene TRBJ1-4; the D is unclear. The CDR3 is CASSISHSANEKLFF. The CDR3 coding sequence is TGTGCCAGCAGCATCTCCCACTCTGCTAATGAAAAACTGTTTTTT.